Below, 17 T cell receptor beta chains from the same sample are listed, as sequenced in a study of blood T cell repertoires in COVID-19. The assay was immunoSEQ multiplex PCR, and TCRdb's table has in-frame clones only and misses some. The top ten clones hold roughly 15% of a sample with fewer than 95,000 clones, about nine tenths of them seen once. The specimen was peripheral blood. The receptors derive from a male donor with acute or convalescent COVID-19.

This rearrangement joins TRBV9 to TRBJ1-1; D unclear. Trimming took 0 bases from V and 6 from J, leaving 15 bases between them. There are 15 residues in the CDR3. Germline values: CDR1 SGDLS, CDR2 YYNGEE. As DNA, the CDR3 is TGTGCCAGCAGCGTAGTTCTGGCAGGAAACGCTGAAGCTTTCTTT. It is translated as CASSVVLAGNAEAFF. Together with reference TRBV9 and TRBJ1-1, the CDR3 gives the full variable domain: DSGVTQTPKHLITATGQRVTLRCSPRSGDLSVYWYQQSLDQGLQFLIQYYNGEERAKGNILERFSAQQFPDLHSELNLSSLELGDSALYFCASSVVLAGNAEAFFGQGTRLTVV.

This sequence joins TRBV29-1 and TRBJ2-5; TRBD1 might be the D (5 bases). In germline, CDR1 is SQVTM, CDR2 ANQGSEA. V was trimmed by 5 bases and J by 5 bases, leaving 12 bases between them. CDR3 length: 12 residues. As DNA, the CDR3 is TGCAGCGTTAGGGTAGCAGGGGAGACCCAGTACTTC. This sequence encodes CSVRVAGETQYF.

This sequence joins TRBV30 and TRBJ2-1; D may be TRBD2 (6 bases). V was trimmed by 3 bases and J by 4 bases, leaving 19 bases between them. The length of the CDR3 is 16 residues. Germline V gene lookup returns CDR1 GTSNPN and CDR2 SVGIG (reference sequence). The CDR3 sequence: CAWRGATHGLYNEQFF. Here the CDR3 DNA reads TGTGCCTGGAGGGGAGCCACACACGGACTATACAATGAGCAGTTCTTC.

CDR3 in amino acids: CASSVVTGSLNTEAFF. The CDR3 DNA sequence: TGTGCCAGCAGCGTAGTGACAGGGTCCTTGAACACTGAAGCTTTCTTT. This chain connects TRBV9 to TRBJ1-1, with 7 bases matching TRBD1. With V trimmed by 0 bases and J by 0 bases, 5 bases remained unmatched. This CDR3 is built from 16 residues. Germline V CDR1 and CDR2: SGDLS, YYNGEE.

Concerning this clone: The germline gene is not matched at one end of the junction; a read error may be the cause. CDR3 residues: CASSPIGTPNEETQYF. The CDR3 nucleotides read TGTGCTAGCAGCCCTATAGGGACACCGAATGAAGAGACCCAGTACTTC. The gene calls are TRBV7-7 and TRBJ2-5, with D possibly TRBD1 on 6 matching bases. The CDR3 is made up of 16 amino acids. Germline CDR1 and CDR2: SSHAT and FNYEAQ (reference sequence).

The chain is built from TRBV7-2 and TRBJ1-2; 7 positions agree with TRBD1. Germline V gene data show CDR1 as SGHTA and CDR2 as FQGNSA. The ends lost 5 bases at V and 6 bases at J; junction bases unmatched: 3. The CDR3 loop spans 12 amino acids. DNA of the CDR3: TGTGCCAGCAGCCCAGGGGGAAATGGCTACACCTTC. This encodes CASSPGGNGYTF.

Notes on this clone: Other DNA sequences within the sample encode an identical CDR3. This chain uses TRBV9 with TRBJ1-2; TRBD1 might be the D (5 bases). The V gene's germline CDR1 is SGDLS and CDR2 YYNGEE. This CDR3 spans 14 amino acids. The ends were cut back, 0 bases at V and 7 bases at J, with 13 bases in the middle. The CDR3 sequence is CASSVAGGESGYTF. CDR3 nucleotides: TGTGCCAGCAGCGTAGCTGGGGGGGAGTCTGGCTACACCTTC.

CDR3 protein: CASRAQGISYEQYF. The CDR3, as DNA: TGTGCCAGCAGAGCACAGGGTATCTCCTACGAGCAGTACTTC. The rearrangement links TRBV28 to TRBJ2-7, with D maybe TRBD1 (6 bases). This CDR3 is built from 14 residues. Trimming pared 6 bases from V and 0 bases from J, leaving 12 bases between. Germline V lookup: CDR1 MDHEN, CDR2 SYDVKM.

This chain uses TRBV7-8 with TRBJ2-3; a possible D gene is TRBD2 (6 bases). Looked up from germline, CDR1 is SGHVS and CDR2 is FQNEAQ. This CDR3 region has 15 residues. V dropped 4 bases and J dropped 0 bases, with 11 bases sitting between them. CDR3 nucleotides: TGTGCCAGCAGCTCCTCGGGGGTAAGCACAGATACGCAGTATTTT. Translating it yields CASSSSGVSTDTQYF.

CDR3 sequence: CASTDLGGYNEQFF. CDR3 DNA sequence: TGTGCCAGCACCGACCTCGGGGGGTACAATGAGCAGTTCTTC. The genes are TRBV27 and TRBJ2-1, with TRBD2 matching over 7 bases. The V gene's germline CDR1 is MNHEY and CDR2 SMNVEV (reference sequence). With V trimmed by 7 bases and J by 4 bases, 7 bases remained unmatched. This CDR3 is built from 14 residues.

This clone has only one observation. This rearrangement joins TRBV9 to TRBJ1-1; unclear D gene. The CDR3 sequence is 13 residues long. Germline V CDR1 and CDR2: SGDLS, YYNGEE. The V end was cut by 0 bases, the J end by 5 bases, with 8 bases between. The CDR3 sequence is CASSVGAGTEAFF. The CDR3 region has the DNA TGTGCCAGCAGCGTAGGAGCGGGAACTGAAGCTTTCTTT.

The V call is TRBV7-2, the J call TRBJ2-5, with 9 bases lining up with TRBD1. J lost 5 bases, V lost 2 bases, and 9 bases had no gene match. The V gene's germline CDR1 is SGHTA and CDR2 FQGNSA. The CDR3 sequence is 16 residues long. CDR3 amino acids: CASSLYPDRGLETQYF. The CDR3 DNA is TGTGCCAGCAGCTTATACCCGGACAGGGGTTTGGAGACCCAGTACTTC.

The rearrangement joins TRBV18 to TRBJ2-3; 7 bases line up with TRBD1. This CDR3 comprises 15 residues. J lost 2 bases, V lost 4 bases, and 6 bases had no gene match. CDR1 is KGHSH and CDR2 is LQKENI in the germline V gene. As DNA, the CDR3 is TGTGCCAGCTCACTCACAGGGGACAACACAGATACGCAGTATTTT. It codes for CASSLTGDNTDTQYF.

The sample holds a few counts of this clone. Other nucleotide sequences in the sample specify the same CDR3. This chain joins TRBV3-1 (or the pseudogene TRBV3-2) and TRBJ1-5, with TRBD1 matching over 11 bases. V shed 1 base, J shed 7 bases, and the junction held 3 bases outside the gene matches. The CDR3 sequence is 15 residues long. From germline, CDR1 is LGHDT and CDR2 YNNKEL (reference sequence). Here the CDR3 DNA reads TGTGCCAGCAGCCAAGGGACAGGGGGCGGACAGCCCCAGCATTTT. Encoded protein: CASSQGTGGGQPQHF.

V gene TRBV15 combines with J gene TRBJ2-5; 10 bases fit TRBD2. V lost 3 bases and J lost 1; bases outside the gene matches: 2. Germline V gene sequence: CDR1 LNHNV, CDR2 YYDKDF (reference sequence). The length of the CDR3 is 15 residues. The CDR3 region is CATSSRTSGQETQYF. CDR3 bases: TGTGCCACCAGCAGCCGGACTAGCGGCCAAGAGACCCAGTACTTC.

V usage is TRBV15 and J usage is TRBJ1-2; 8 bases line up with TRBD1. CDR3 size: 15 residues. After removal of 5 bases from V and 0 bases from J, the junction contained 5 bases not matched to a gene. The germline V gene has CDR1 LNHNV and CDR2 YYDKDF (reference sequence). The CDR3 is CATSWGTGPNYGYTF. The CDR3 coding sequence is TGTGCCACCAGCTGGGGGACAGGCCCTAACTATGGCTACACCTTC.

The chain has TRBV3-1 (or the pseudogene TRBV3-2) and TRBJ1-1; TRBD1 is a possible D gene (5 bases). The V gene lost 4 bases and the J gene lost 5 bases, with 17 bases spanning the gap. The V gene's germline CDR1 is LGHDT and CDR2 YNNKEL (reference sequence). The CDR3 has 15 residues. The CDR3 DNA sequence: TGTGCCAGCAGCCCGGCTTGGCGGGGGGAAACTGAAGCTTTCTTT. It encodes CASSPAWRGETEAFF.